These 32 T cell receptor beta chains originate from one sample sequenced in a study of blood T cells in healthy people across ages. Together with a sample-barcoded 5' primer, a J-beta primer mix was included in a second PCR lasting about 7 to 11 cycles. TCRdb redid the calling of the 5' RACE reads with MiXCR, one entry per CDR3 protein. The sample includes fewer than 750,000 distinct CDR3 sequences, 52% of them seen just once. Source material: blood. The receptors come from an elderly woman in good health.

The table lists this clonotype with many counts. The rearrangement joins TRBV5-5 to TRBJ1-5; 7 bases fit TRBD1. The CDR3 extends over 13 amino acids. V lost 4 bases and J lost 5; bases outside the gene matches: 3. Germline CDR1 and CDR2: SGHKS and YYEKEE (reference sequence). This chain's CDR3 is CASSTTGDQPQHF. Written as DNA, the CDR3 is TGTGCCAGCAGCACTACAGGGGATCAGCCCCAGCATTTT.

Concerning this clonotype itself: Just one base apart from a much larger clone, this may be a read error. The chain couples TRBV20-1 to TRBJ1-5; 7 bases are shared with TRBD1. This CDR3 region has 16 residues. The V gene's germline CDR1 is DFQATT and CDR2 SNEGSKA (reference sequence). The CDR3 nucleotides read TGCGGTGCTAGAGCCCCCCAGGGGACAGGCAATCAGCCCCAGCATTTT. Translation gives CGARAPQGTGNQPQHF.

This clonotype showed up just a few times. Since a much larger clone is just one base distant, this may be a read error. The V gene is TRBV27, the J gene TRBJ2-4; D ambiguous. The J call may be incorrect, as the DNA end agrees better with TRBJ2-7. Germline CDR1 MNHEY, CDR2 SMNVEV (reference sequence). This CDR3 region has 11 residues. CDR3 sequence: CTSSNLYEQYF. In DNA form, the CDR3 reads TGTACCAGCAGCAATCTCTACGAGCAGTACTTC.

A remark on this clonotype: A read error may be the cause here, since a much bigger clone is one base away. This chain uses TRBV29-1 with TRBJ2-5; 10 bases are shared with TRBD1. There are 13 residues in the CDR3. In germline, CDR1 is SQVTM, CDR2 ANQGSEA. V shed 7 bases, J shed 11 bases, and the junction held 13 bases outside the gene matches. As DNA, the CDR3 is TGCAGCGCCAGACAGGGGGCAAAGAATGAGCAGTACTTC. This gives the protein CSARQGAKNEQYF.

There are many counts of this clonotype. The chain employs TRBV2 and TRBJ2-3; D not certain. CDR1 and CDR2 from the germline V gene are SNHLY and FYNNEI. CDR3 length: 13 residues. Trimming took 7 bases from V and 6 from J, leaving 14 bases between them. The CDR3 region has the DNA TGTGCCAGCAAAATTAGTTCATATGATACGCAGTATTTT. Its protein product is CASKISSYDTQYF.

Points on this clonotype: It may be a read error: a sequence one base away is much more abundant. This chain uses TRBV7-2 with TRBJ1-2; D is possibly TRBD1 (6 bases). Trimming took 5 bases from V and 4 from J, leaving 20 bases between them. The CDR3 length is 16 residues. Germline-derived CDR1 and CDR2 are SGHTA and FQGNSA. Here the CDR3 DNA reads TGTGCCAGCAGCCCCAGTCGGCCGGGGGCAGGCTATGGCTACACCTTC. Its translation: CASSPSRPGAGYGYTF.

V and J are TRBV19 and TRBJ2-7; 8 nucleotides align to TRBD1. V was clipped by 3 bases and J by 7 bases; unmatched bases: 14. CDR1 is LNHDA and CDR2 is SQIVND in the germline V gene (reference sequence). The CDR3 is made up of 16 amino acids. The CDR3 DNA reads TGTGCCAGTAGTATTGTTGGCACCGGACAGGGCTTGGAGCAGTACTTC. Translation gives CASSIVGTGQGLEQYF.

As regards this clonotype: One base away lies a much larger clone, so this may be a sequencing read error. The V gene is TRBV9, the J gene TRBJ2-7, with 11 bases that match TRBD2. The J call could be wrong; TRBJ2-5 is a better fit for the DNA end. Germline V lookup: CDR1 SGDLS, CDR2 YYNGEE. This CDR3 is built from 15 residues. CDR3 sequence reads: CACSATSGGKETQYF. The CDR3 DNA sequence: TGTGCCTGCAGCGCTACTAGCGGGGGAAAAGAGACCCAGTACTTC.

With respect to this clonotype: This sequence may be a read error, since a much larger clone differs from it by one base. The rearrangement links TRBV7-2 to TRBJ2-7; D gene ambiguous. Trimming stripped 5 bases from V and 7 bases from J, with 12 bases between. The CDR3 has 12 residues. Per germline, CDR1 SGHTA and CDR2 FQGNSA. CDR3 loop: CASSPGHNEQYF. The CDR3 nucleotides are TGTGCCAGCAGCCCTGGTCACAATGAGCAGTACTTC.

In this sample, this clonotype turned up a few times. The rearrangement joins TRBV11-3 to TRBJ2-7, with D tentatively TRBD1 (7 bases). The CDR3 has 14 residues. The V end lost 3 bases, the J end lost 5 bases, and 14 bases lay between the germline ends. Germline V gives CDR1 SGHNT, CDR2 YENEEA. CDR3 sequence reads: CASSFRGASDEQYF. The CDR3 nucleotides are TGTGCCAGCAGCTTCAGGGGGGCTAGCGACGAGCAGTACTTC.

In DNA form, the CDR3 reads TGTGCCATCAGTGAGTCAGGGGACAGGGCTTCCGAGCAGTACTTC. It specifies CAISESGDRASEQYF. The V gene is TRBV10-3, the J gene TRBJ2-4; 9 bases align to TRBD1. The better agreement between TRBJ2-7 and the DNA end casts doubt on the J call. CDR1 is ENHRY, CDR2 SYGVKD, per germline. The length of the CDR3 is 15 residues.

Ten or more counts support this clonotype. V is TRBV19 and J is TRBJ2-1, with no clear D. Germline CDR1 reads LNHDA; CDR2 reads SQIVND (reference sequence). There are 12 residues in the CDR3. Trimming took 0 bases from V and 10 from J, leaving 7 bases between them. CDR3 sequence reads: CASSIEGLEQFF. The CDR3 nucleotides are TGTGCCAGTAGTATAGAAGGTTTAGAGCAGTTCTTC.

About this clonotype itself: A read error is possible here, since a much larger clone lies one base away. The chain couples TRBV28 to TRBJ1-2, with D perhaps TRBD1 (5 bases). The CDR3 extends over 15 amino acids. The V end lost 5 bases, the J end lost 2 bases, and 15 bases lay between the germline ends. The germline V gene encodes CDR1 MDHEN and CDR2 SYDVKM. CDR3 loop: CASSRGAVGNYGYTF. CDR3 coding DNA: TGTGCCAGCAGTCGTGGGGCAGTCGGAAACTATGGCTACACCTTC.

About this clonotype itself: A much bigger clone sits one base away, suggesting this may be a read error. This chain connects TRBV9 to TRBJ2-1; TRBD1 is a possible D gene (5 bases). Per germline, CDR1 SGDLS and CDR2 YYNGEE. The CDR3 loop spans 16 amino acids. Trimming cost V 2 bases and J 7 bases, with 19 bases left between them. The CDR3 region is CASSVSQGARLNEQFF. CDR3 nucleotides: TGTGCCAGCAGCGTCTCACAAGGGGCGAGGTTGAATGAGCAGTTCTTC.

The chain carries TRBV12-3 or TRBV12-4 and TRBJ2-1, with D possibly TRBD2 on 5 matching bases. The CDR3 has 17 amino acids. The V and J ends lost 1 base and 2 bases respectively, with 15 bases between them. The CDR3 bases are TGTGCCAGCAGTTTAGACTCCGGGGAGAGTCCCTACAATGAGCAGTTCTTC. Translation gives CASSLDSGESPYNEQFF.

A remark on this clonotype: This could be a read error, since a much larger clone is one nucleotide away. CDR3 coding DNA: TGTGCCAGCAGTGAGGATAACAATGAGCAGTACTTC. Translation gives CASSEDNNEQYF. The gene calls are TRBV2 and TRBJ2-5; D is ambiguous. The CDR3 is 12 amino acids. Trimming took off 3 bases at V and 11 bases at J, with 13 bases between the two ends. Germline CDR1 SNHLY, CDR2 FYNNEI.

This chain connects TRBV20-1 to TRBJ1-1, with a possible D match to TRBD1 (5 bases). The V end was cut by 1 base, the J end by 7 bases, with 10 bases between. Germline V gene sequence: CDR1 DFQATT, CDR2 SNEGSKA (reference sequence). The CDR3 length is 12 residues. The CDR3: CSARGTTCEAFF. DNA for the CDR3: TGCAGTGCTAGAGGGACAACTTGTGAAGCTTTCTTT.

The V and J genes are TRBV20-1 and TRBJ2-1; D might be TRBD2 (5 bases). The J call may be mistaken, given a closer DNA end match to TRBJ2-7. The germline V gene encodes CDR1 DFQATT and CDR2 SNEGSKA (reference sequence). The CDR3 contains 16 residues. The CDR3 nucleotides read TGCAGTGCTAGAGACTATGAGCGGAGCTCCTACAATGAGCAGTACTTC. It translates to CSARDYERSSYNEQYF.

This sequence joins TRBV7-9 and TRBJ2-2; D possibly corresponds to TRBD2 (5 bases). The germline gives CDR1 SEHNR, CDR2 FQNEAQ (reference sequence). The length of the CDR3 is 14 residues. V lost 6 bases to trimming and J lost 4 bases, with 12 bases between them. The CDR3 sequence: CASRLGGGTGELFF. The CDR3 bases are TGTGCCAGCAGGTTGGGCGGAGGCACCGGGGAGCTGTTTTTT.

This clonotype has ten or more counts. The rearrangement uses TRBV5-1 and TRBJ2-3; D is ambiguous. The germline gives CDR1 SGHRS, CDR2 YFSETQ. The V end was cut by 4 bases, the J end by 2 bases, with 11 bases between. CDR3 length: 14 residues. The CDR3 sequence: CASSPAAPTDTQYF. CDR3 coding DNA: TGCGCCAGCAGCCCGGCAGCGCCCACAGATACGCAGTATTTT. Looking up the rest from reference TRBV5-1 and TRBJ2-3 gives the full variable domain: KAGVTQTPRYLIKTRGQQVTLSCSPISGHRSVSWYQQTPGQGLQFLFEYFSETQRNKGNFPGRFSGRQFSNSRSEMNVSTLELGDSALYLCASSPAAPTDTQYFGPGTRLTVL.

The rearrangement uses TRBV12-3 or TRBV12-4 and TRBJ2-1, with 9 positions matching TRBD2. The CDR3 is 16 residues long. With V trimmed by 3 bases and J by 2 bases, 5 bases remained unmatched. Here the CDR3 DNA reads TGTGCCAGCAGTTTTTGGCTAGCGGGAACCTACAATGAGCAGTTCTTC. As protein: CASSFWLAGTYNEQFF.

V usage is TRBV29-1 and J usage is TRBJ2-2, with D possibly being TRBD2 (5 bases). Germline values: CDR1 SQVTM, CDR2 ANQGSEA. CDR3 length: 15 amino acids. V lost 5 bases and J lost 2, with 15 bases in between. The CDR3 coding sequence is TGCAGCGTTCCCGGAGCGGCAGCCAACACCGGGGAGCTGTTTTTT. It translates to CSVPGAAANTGELFF.

The chain couples TRBV29-1 to TRBJ2-7; 9 nucleotides align to TRBD1. The J call may be mistaken, given a closer DNA end match to TRBJ2-5. Germline V gene lookup returns CDR1 SQVTM and CDR2 ANQGSEA. The CDR3 is 12 amino acids. Here the CDR3 reads CSVGDRDQTQYF. The CDR3 coding sequence is TGCAGCGTGGGGGACAGGGATCAGACCCAGTACTTC.

A word on this clonotype: A much larger clone is a single base away; this may be a read error. V gene TRBV4-1 combines with J gene TRBJ2-7; the D gene could be TRBD1 or TRBD2 (5 bases each). Germline-derived CDR1 and CDR2 are MGHRA and YSYEKL. This CDR3 is 13 amino acids long. V shed 5 bases and J shed 7 bases, with 15 bases lying between them. CDR3 DNA: TGCGCCAGCAGCACAACTAGGGGAAATGAGCAGTACTTC. Protein product: CASSTTRGNEQYF.

This chain links TRBV20-1 with TRBJ2-7; 7 nucleotides match TRBD2. V trimming: 6 bases; J trimming: 0 bases; junction bases outside the gene matches: 2. Germline V gene data show CDR1 as DFQATT and CDR2 as SNEGSKA (reference sequence). The CDR3 totals 12 residues. In nucleotides, the CDR3 is TGCAGTGCCGGGGGGATCTCCTACGAGCAGTACTTC. This encodes CSAGGISYEQYF.

On this clonotype itself: Being one base from a much bigger clone, this may be a read error. The chain recombines TRBV9 with TRBJ2-1; TRBD1 aligns across 9 bases. The CDR3 runs 15 residues. Germline trimming cut 0 bases from V and 13 bases from J; bases unmatched to any gene: 11. The germline gives CDR1 SGDLS, CDR2 YYNGEE. In nucleotides, the CDR3 is TGTGCCAGCAGCGTAGAGGGACAGGGAAAAGAGACCCAGTTCTTC. Translated, it gives CASSVEGQGKETQFF.

The V gene is TRBV7-2, the J gene TRBJ1-2, with D unclear. Germline V gene lookup returns CDR1 SGHTA and CDR2 FQGNSA. CDR3 length: 14 amino acids. The germline V and J ends were trimmed by 5 bases and 6 bases, with 16 bases remaining between them. The CDR3 region has the DNA TGTGCCAGCAGCCTCCCCACGTCTATAAATGGCTACACCTTC. The encoded protein is CASSLPTSINGYTF.

This clonotype was seen only once. The CDR3 bases are TGTGCCAGCAGCCAAACACCTACTCCCTACGAGCAGTACTTC. It translates to CASSQTPTPYEQYF. The rearrangement uses TRBV7-9 and TRBJ2-7, with D unclear. V shed 5 bases and J shed 2 bases, with 13 bases lying between them. CDR3 length: 14 amino acids. CDR1 and CDR2 from the germline V gene are SEHNR and FQNEAQ (reference sequence).

This chain links TRBV2 with TRBJ1-5; D not certain. With 7 bases removed from V and 2 bases from J, the gap between germline ends came to 9 bases. From germline, CDR1 is SNHLY and CDR2 FYNNEI. The CDR3 is made up of 13 amino acids. Here the CDR3 reads CASTEERNQPQHF. The CDR3 nucleotides are TGTGCCAGCACCGAGGAGCGCAATCAGCCCCAGCATTTT.

This clonotype was found a few times. A read error may be the cause here, since a much bigger clone is one base away. This sequence joins TRBV5-1 and TRBJ1-4, with D possibly TRBD1 on 5 matching bases. The germline V gene has CDR1 SGHRS and CDR2 YFSETQ. V was shortened by 4 bases and J by 5 bases, with 12 bases between the two germline ends. The CDR3 has 14 residues. CDR3 sequence: CASSVRQSNEKLFF. For the CDR3, the DNA is TGCGCCAGCAGCGTGAGACAGTCCAATGAAAAACTGTTTTTT. The full variable domain, with the rest looked up from reference TRBV5-1 and TRBJ1-4, is KAGVTQTPRYLIKTRGQQVTLSCSPISGHRSVSWYQQTPGQGLQFLFEYFSETQRNKGNFPGRFSGRQFSNSRSEMNVSTLELGDSALYLCASSVRQSNEKLFFGSGTQLSVL.

The genes are TRBV29-1 and TRBJ2-1; D remains unclear. From germline, CDR1 is SQVTM and CDR2 ANQGSEA. The CDR3 length is 15 residues. V lost 2 bases to trimming and J lost 0 bases, with 11 bases between them. CDR3 amino acids: CSVELASSSYNEQFF. CDR3 nucleotide sequence: TGCAGCGTTGAATTGGCGAGCAGCTCCTACAATGAGCAGTTCTTC.

This clonotype has a count of ten or more. The chain carries TRBV12-3 or TRBV12-4 and TRBJ2-6; a weak D match, TRBD2 (5 bases). The V end lost 7 bases, the J end lost 0 bases, and 7 bases lay between the germline ends. This CDR3 contains 14 residues. The CDR3: CASMRASGANVLTF. As DNA, the CDR3 is TGTGCCAGCATGAGGGCCTCTGGGGCCAACGTCCTGACTTTC.